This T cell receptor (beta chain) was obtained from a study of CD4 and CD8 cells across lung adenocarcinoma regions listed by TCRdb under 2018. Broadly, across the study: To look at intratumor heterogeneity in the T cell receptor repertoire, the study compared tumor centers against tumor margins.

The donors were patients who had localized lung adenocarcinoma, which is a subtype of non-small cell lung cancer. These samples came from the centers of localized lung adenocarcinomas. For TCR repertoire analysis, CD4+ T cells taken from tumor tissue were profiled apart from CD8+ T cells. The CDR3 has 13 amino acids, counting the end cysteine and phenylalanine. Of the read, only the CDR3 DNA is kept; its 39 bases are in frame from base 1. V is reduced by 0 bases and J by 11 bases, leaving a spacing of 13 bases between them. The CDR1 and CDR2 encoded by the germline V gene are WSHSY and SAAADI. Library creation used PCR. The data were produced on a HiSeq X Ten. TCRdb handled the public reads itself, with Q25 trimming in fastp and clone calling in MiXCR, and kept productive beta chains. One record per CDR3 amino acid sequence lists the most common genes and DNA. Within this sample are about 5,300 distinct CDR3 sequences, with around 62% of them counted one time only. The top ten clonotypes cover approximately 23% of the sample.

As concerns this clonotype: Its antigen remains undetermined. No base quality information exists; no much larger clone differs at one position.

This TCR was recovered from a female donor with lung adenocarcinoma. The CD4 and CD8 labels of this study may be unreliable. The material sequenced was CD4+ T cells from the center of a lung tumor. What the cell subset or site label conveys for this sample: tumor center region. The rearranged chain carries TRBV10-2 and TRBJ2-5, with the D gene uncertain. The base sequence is TGCGCCAGCAGTGAGTCGATCGATAGTAAGCAGTACTTC. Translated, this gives CASSESIDSKQYF.